Described below is a single TCR beta chain sequence and its context. Its target is not known. This sample is drawn from a study of T cells in localized non-small cell lung cancer. Study-level results: Patients showing higher blood T cell density tended to see longer overall survival. Clonality peaked in uninvolved adjacent lung rather than tumor. Analysis by sequencing included only one tumor region, so heterogeneity remains possible. Appearance in adjacent lung was seen for a median 57 of the top 100 tumor clones.

The CDR3 is 15 residues long. CDR1 WNHNN and CDR2 SYGVQD come from the germline V gene (reference sequence). V gave up 4 bases and J gave up 6 bases, with 15 bases separating them. Method: immunoSEQ multiplex PCR; TCRdb's copy keeps in-frame clones and lacks some. Of around 41,000 clones detected, around nine tenths appear once; the ten largest clones hold more than 2%. This chain uses TRBV10-1 with TRBJ2-2; D perhaps matches TRBD2 (6 bases). The sequence was collected from a female donor over 55 with stage I squamous cell lung carcinoma. The specimen was peripheral blood, collected before any cancer treatment. CDR3 protein: CASSVGLTGAGELFF. The CDR3 region has the DNA TGCGCCAGCAGTGTGGGACTGACGGGGGCCGGGGAGCTGTTTTTT.